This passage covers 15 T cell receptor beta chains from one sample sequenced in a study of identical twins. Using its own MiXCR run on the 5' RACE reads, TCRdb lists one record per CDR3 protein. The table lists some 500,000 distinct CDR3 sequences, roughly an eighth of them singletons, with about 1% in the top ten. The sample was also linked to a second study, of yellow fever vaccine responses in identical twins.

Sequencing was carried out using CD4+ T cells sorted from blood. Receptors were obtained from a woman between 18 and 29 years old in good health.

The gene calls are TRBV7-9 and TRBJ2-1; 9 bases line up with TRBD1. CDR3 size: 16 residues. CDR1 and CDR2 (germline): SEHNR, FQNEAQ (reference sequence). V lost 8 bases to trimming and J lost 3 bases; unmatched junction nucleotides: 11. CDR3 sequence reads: CASAHAGTGLYNEQFF. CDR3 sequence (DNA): TGTGCCAGCGCCCACGCCGGGACAGGGCTCTACAATGAGCAGTTCTTC.

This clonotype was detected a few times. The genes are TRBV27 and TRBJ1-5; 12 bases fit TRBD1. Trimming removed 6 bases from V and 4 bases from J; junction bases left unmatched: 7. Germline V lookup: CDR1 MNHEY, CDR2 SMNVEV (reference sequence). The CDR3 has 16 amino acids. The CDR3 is CASRSGTGGWNQPQHF. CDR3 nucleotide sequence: TGTGCCAGCAGGTCCGGGACAGGGGGCTGGAATCAGCCCCAGCATTTT.

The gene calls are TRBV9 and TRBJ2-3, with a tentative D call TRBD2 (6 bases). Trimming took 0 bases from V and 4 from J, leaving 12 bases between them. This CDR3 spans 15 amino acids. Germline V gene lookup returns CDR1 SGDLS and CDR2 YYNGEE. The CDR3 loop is CASSVVGRWADTQYF. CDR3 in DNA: TGTGCCAGCAGCGTAGTTGGGAGGTGGGCAGATACGCAGTATTTT.

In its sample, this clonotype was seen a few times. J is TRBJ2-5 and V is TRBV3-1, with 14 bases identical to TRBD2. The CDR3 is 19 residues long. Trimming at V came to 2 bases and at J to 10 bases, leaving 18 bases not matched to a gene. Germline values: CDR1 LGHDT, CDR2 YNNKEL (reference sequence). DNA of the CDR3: TGTGCCAGCAGCCAACCTCGCGGACTAGCGGGGGGACGGACGGAAGGCCAGTACTTC. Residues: CASSQPRGLAGGRTEGQYF.

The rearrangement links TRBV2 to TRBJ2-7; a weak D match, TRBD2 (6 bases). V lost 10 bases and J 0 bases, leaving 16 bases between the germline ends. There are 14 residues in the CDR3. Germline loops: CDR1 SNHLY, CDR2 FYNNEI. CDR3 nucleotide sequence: TGTGCCACCACATATGGGACTTACTCCTACGAGCAGTACTTC. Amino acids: CATTYGTYSYEQYF.

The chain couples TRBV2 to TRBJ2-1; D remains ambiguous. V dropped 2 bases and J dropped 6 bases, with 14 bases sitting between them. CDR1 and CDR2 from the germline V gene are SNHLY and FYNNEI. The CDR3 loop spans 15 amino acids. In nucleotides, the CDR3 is TGTGCCAGCAGTGAACTGTCAGGCCTTCGCAATGAGCAGTTCTTC. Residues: CASSELSGLRNEQFF.

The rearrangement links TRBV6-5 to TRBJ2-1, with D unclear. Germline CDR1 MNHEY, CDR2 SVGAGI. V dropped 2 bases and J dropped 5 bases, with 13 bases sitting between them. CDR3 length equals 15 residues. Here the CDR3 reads CASSYIGLGNNEQFF. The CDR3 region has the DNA TGTGCCAGCAGTTACATAGGGTTAGGGAACAATGAGCAGTTCTTC.

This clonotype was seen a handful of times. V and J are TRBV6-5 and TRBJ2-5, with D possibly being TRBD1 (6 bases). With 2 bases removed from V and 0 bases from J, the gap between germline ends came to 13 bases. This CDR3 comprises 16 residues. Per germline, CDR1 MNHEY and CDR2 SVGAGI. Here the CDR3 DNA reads TGTGCCAGCAGTTACACCTTCCAGGGGAACCAAGAGACCCAGTACTTC. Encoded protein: CASSYTFQGNQETQYF.

The CDR3 DNA reads TGTGCCAGTAGTATACCCGGCGGCATATTCTATGGCTACACCTTC. It translates to CASSIPGGIFYGYTF. The V and J genes are TRBV19 and TRBJ1-2; the D is unclear. This CDR3 is 15 amino acids long. Germline values: CDR1 LNHDA, CDR2 SQIVND (reference sequence). Trimming took off 2 bases at V and 4 bases at J, with 14 bases between the two ends. Using reference TRBV19 and TRBJ1-2 for the parts outside the CDR3, the full variable domain is DGGITQSPKYLFRKEGQNVTLSCEQNLNHDAMYWYRQDPGQGLRLIYYSQIVNDFQKGDIAEGYSVSREKKESFPLTVTSAQKNPTAFYLCASSIPGGIFYGYTFGSGTRLTVV.

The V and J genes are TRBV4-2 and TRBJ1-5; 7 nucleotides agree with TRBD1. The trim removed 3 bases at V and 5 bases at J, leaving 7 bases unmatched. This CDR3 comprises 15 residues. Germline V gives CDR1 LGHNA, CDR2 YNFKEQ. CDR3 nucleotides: TGTGCCAGCAGCCAGGAAGGCACAGGGGATCAGCCCCAGCATTTT. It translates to CASSQEGTGDQPQHF.

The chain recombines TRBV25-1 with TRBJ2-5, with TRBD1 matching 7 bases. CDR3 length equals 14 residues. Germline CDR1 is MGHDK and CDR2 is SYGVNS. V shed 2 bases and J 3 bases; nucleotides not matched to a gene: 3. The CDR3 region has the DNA TGTGCCAGCAGTGAAGTGACAGGGAAAGAGACCCAGTACTTC. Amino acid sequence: CASSEVTGKETQYF.

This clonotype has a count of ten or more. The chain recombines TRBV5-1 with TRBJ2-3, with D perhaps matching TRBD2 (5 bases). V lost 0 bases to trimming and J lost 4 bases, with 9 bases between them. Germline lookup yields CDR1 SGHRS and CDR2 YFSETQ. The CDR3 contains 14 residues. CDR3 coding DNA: TGCGCCAGCAGCTTGGGTGGGAGCTCAGATACGCAGTATTTT. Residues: CASSLGGSSDTQYF.

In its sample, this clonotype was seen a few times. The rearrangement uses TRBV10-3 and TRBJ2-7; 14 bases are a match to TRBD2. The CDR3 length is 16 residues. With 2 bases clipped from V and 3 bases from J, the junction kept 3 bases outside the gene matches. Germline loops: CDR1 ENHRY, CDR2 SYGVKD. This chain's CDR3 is CAISEGLAGGFYEQYF. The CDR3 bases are TGTGCCATCAGTGAGGGACTAGCGGGAGGATTCTACGAGCAGTACTTC.

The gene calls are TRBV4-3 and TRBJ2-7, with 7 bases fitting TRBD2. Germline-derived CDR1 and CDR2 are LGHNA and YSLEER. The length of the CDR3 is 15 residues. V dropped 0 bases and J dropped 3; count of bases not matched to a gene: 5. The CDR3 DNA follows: TGCGCCAGCAGCCAAGACCTCCCGGGAGGCTACGAGCAGTACTTC. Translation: CASSQDLPGGYEQYF.

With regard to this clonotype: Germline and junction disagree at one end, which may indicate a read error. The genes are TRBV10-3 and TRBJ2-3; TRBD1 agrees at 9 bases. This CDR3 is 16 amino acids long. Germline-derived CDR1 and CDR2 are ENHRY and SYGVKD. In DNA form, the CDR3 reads TGTGCCATCAGCGAACCCATAACAGGGGGCCCTGATATGCAGTATTTT. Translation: CAISEPITGGPDMQYF.